This passage covers 14 T cell receptor beta chains from one sample sequenced in a study of blood T cell repertoires in COVID-19. Profiling relied on immunoSEQ multiplex PCR, and the TCRdb table lists in-frame clones only, not all of them. Altogether hundreds of thousands of clones are present, 75% to 90% being singletons, with the ten largest covering under 15%. Sequenced material: peripheral blood. The receptors stem from a woman in her 70s with COVID-19, enrolled during active disease.

This rearrangement joins TRBV29-1 to TRBJ1-1, with D maybe TRBD1 (6 bases). The CDR3 extends over 14 amino acids. V lost 5 bases to trimming and J lost 4 bases, with 17 bases between them. Germline assignment: CDR1 SQVTM and CDR2 ANQGSEA. In nucleotides, the CDR3 is TGCAGCGTTCTGGGACAAGCCCCTGCCACTGAAGCTTTCTTT. Protein product: CSVLGQAPATEAFF.

This chain links TRBV15 with TRBJ2-3; possibly TRBD2 for D (6 bases). The CDR3 has 15 residues. Germline-derived CDR1 and CDR2 are LNHNV and YYDKDF (reference sequence). Trimming cost V 0 bases and J 0 bases, with 7 bases left between them. The CDR3 spells CATSRDSGSTDTQYF. The DNA of the CDR3 is TGTGCCACCAGCAGAGACAGCGGGAGCACAGATACGCAGTATTTT.

The chain carries TRBV30 and TRBJ2-7; perhaps TRBD1 as D (6 bases). Trimming took 2 bases from V and 6 from J, leaving 8 bases between them. The CDR3 loop spans 11 amino acids. Germline V gene data show CDR1 as GTSNPN and CDR2 as SVGIG (reference sequence). The CDR3 coding sequence is TGTGCCTGGAGTATGGGGGCCGAGCAGTACTTC. Its translation: CAWSMGAEQYF.

The chain employs TRBV28 and TRBJ1-1; possibly TRBD1 for D (6 bases). V lost 0 bases and J 7 bases, leaving 12 bases between the germline ends. The CDR3 covers 14 residues. Germline V CDR1 and CDR2: MDHEN, SYDVKM. Written as DNA, the CDR3 is TGTGCCAGCAGTTTATGGGGCAGGGGTATTGAAGCTTTCTTT. Its protein is CASSLWGRGIEAFF.

The gene calls are TRBV10-3 and TRBJ2-7; D gene ambiguous. Per the germline V gene, CDR1 is ENHRY and CDR2 is SYGVKD. The CDR3 is made up of 14 amino acids. Trimming took 3 bases from V and 0 from J, leaving 9 bases between them. The CDR3 DNA is TGTGCCATCAGTGACGAGGCTAGCTCCTACGAGCAGTACTTC. Translating it yields CAISDEASSYEQYF.

The rearrangement links TRBV6-6 to TRBJ2-7, with 9 bases that match TRBD1. The CDR3 covers 14 residues. Unmatched junction bases numbered 9, after V lost 6 bases and J lost 6 bases. Germline loops: CDR1 MNHNY, CDR2 SVGAGI (reference sequence). Here the CDR3 reads CASRPGTGFREQYF. The DNA of the CDR3 is TGTGCCAGCAGGCCGGGGACAGGGTTCCGCGAGCAGTACTTC.

In DNA form, the CDR3 reads TGCGCCAGCAGCCAAGACAGGGGGCGCAATGAGCAGTTCTTC. This encodes CASSQDRGRNEQFF. V usage is TRBV4-3 and J usage is TRBJ2-1; 8 nucleotides align to TRBD1. Germline V gene sequence: CDR1 LGHNA, CDR2 YSLEER. The CDR3 is 14 residues long. Trimming at V came to 0 bases and at J to 6 bases, leaving 1 base not matched to a gene.

The V call is TRBV11-2, the J call TRBJ2-1; D is possibly TRBD2 (5 bases). The germline gives CDR1 SGHAT, CDR2 FQNNGV. The CDR3 covers 14 residues. The germline V and J ends were trimmed by 4 bases and 7 bases, with 14 bases remaining between them. The CDR3: CASSSTRTSNEQFF. CDR3 in DNA: TGTGCCAGCAGCTCAACAAGGACTTCAAATGAGCAGTTCTTC.

The rearrangement joins TRBV29-1 to TRBJ2-3; tentative D call: TRBD2 (6 bases). The CDR3 spans 13 residues. Deletions cut 4 bases from V and 2 bases from J, with 10 bases between. Per the germline V gene, CDR1 is SQVTM and CDR2 is ANQGSEA. CDR3 DNA: TGCAGCGTTGCGGGGGTATACACAGATACGCAGTATTTT. Amino acid sequence: CSVAGVYTDTQYF.

The chain joins TRBV2 to TRBJ1-1; 9 bases agree with TRBD1. The CDR3 sequence is 14 residues long. The germline V gene encodes CDR1 SNHLY and CDR2 FYNNEI. Trimming cost V 6 bases and J 3 bases; bases outside gene matches: 5. The CDR3 DNA follows: TGTGCCAGCAGGGGGACAGGGATGGACACTGAAGCTTTCTTT. This gives the protein CASRGTGMDTEAFF.

In its sample, this clone was seen many times. The CDR3 loop reads CASSRTILAGGKAGELFF. Written as DNA, the CDR3 is TGTGCCAGCAGCCGCACCATTTTAGCGGGGGGAAAGGCCGGGGAGCTGTTTTTT. The chain is built from TRBV9 and TRBJ2-2; 10 bases map to TRBD2. V trimming: 4 bases; J trimming: 6 bases; junction bases outside the gene matches: 15. CDR3 length equals 18 residues. Germline CDR1 is SGDLS and CDR2 is YYNGEE.

V is TRBV7-6 and J is TRBJ2-3; D remains unclear. V lost 1 base, J lost 4 bases, and 21 bases lay in between. The V gene's germline CDR1 is SGHVS and CDR2 FNYEAQ. CDR3 length: 18 residues. The CDR3 DNA reads TGTGCCAGCAGCTTAGTTCCCTTGGAGAGACCAGTCCCAGATACGCAGTATTTT. It is translated as CASSLVPLERPVPDTQYF.

The J gene is TRBJ2-1, the V gene TRBV7-2; perhaps TRBD1 as D (6 bases). Germline lookup yields CDR1 SGHTA and CDR2 FQGNSA. The CDR3 is 17 amino acids. The V gene lost 1 base and the J gene lost 4 bases, with 17 bases spanning the gap. CDR3 in amino acids: CASSLVGTGQSYNEQFF. CDR3 nucleotides: TGTGCCAGCAGCTTAGTTGGAACAGGGCAATCGTACAATGAGCAGTTCTTC. Drawing the rest from reference TRBV7-2 and TRBJ2-1, the complete variable domain is GAGVSQSPSNKVTEKGKDVELRCDPISGHTALYWYRQSLGQGLEFLIYFQGNSAPDKSGLPSDRFSAERTGGSVSTLTIQRTQQEDSAVYLCASSLVGTGQSYNEQFFGPGTRLTVL.

J is TRBJ2-5 and V is TRBV24-1; TRBD1 agrees at 9 bases. Germline V lookup: CDR1 KGHDR, CDR2 SFDVKD. The CDR3 is 16 amino acids. V gave up 5 bases and J gave up 1 base; unmatched junction bases: 7. CDR3 protein: CATSGMGQGTQETQYF. In nucleotides, the CDR3 is TGTGCCACCAGTGGGATGGGACAGGGTACCCAAGAGACCCAGTACTTC.